The 5 T cell receptor beta chains listed next were all sequenced from one sample in a study of T cell responses to AZD1222 COVID-19 vaccine. Sequencing was performed with immunoSEQ multiplex PCR; in TCRdb, only in-frame clones are kept and a portion is missing. The table has approximately 100,000 clones, 80% to 90% seen once. The source was peripheral blood, collected on day 0 of AZD1222 vaccination. Receptors were obtained from an adult in good health.

The rearrangement links TRBV27 to TRBJ2-3; tentatively, D is TRBD2 (6 bases). Germline V lookup: CDR1 MNHEY, CDR2 SMNVEV (reference sequence). The CDR3 contains 15 residues. The V and J ends lost 5 bases and 0 bases respectively, with 12 bases between them. DNA for the CDR3: TGTGCCAGCAGTCTCCCGGGGGAGAGCACAGATACGCAGTATTTT. Its translation is CASSLPGESTDTQYF.

This chain uses TRBV11-2 with TRBJ2-4, with D uncertain. V dropped 1 base and J dropped 0 bases, with 13 bases sitting between them. This CDR3 has 17 residues. Germline V lookup: CDR1 SGHAT, CDR2 FQNNGV. This chain's CDR3 is CASSLALASVAKNIQYF. In DNA form, the CDR3 reads TGTGCCAGCAGCTTAGCCCTCGCGAGTGTAGCCAAAAACATTCAGTACTTC.

The V gene is TRBV6-5, the J gene TRBJ1-6; D unclear. This CDR3 has 11 residues. Germline CDR1 is MNHEY and CDR2 is SVGAGI. V was cut by 6 bases and J by 8 bases, with 5 bases left in between. The CDR3 reads CASSTHSPLHF. The CDR3 nucleotides are TGTGCCAGCAGCACCCATTCACCCCTCCACTTT.

This chain joins TRBV28 and TRBJ2-1; 8 bases align to TRBD1. Trimming at V came to 2 bases and at J to 7 bases, leaving 7 bases not matched to a gene. The germline V gene has CDR1 MDHEN and CDR2 SYDVKM. The CDR3 sequence is 15 residues long. CDR3 DNA: TGTGCCAGCAGTTTAGGCAGGGGGCGAATGAATGAGCAGTTCTTC. Protein product: CASSLGRGRMNEQFF.

The CDR3: CASRPGQGRYGYTF. DNA for the CDR3: TGTGCCAGTAGGCCGGGACAGGGGAGATACGGCTACACCTTC. The genes are TRBV19 and TRBJ1-2, with TRBD1 matching 10 bases. In germline, CDR1 is LNHDA, CDR2 SQIVND (reference sequence). This CDR3 contains 14 residues. V dropped 6 bases and J dropped 8; count of bases not matched to a gene: 9.